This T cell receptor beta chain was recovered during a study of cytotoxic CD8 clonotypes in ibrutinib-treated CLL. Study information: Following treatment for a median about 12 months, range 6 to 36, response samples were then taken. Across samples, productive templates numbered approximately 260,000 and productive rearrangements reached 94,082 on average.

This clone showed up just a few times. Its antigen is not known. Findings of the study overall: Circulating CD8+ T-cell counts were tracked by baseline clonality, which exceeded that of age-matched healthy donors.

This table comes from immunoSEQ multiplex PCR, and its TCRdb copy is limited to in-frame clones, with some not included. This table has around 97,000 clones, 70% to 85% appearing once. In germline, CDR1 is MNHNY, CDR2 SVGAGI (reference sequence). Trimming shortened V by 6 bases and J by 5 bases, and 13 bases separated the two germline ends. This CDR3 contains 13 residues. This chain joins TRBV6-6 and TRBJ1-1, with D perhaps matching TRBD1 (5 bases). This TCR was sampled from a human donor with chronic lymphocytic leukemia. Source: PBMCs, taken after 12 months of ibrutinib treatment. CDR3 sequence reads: CASRFQGGTEAFF. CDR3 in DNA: TGTGCCAGCAGATTTCAGGGTGGGACTGAAGCTTTCTTT.